This TCR beta chain came from a study of blood T cell repertoires in COVID-19. The V gene lost 5 bases and the J gene lost 8 bases, with 12 bases spanning the gap. CDR3 size: 11 residues. Germline V gene sequence: CDR1 SQVTM, CDR2 ANQGSEA. Some clones are missing from TCRdb's copy, which holds only in-frame ones; the method was immunoSEQ multiplex PCR. The repertoire holds around 120,000 clones, with roughly 85% as singletons. The table lists this clone with a count of one. The chain combines TRBV29-1 with TRBJ1-1; perhaps TRBD1 as D (6 bases). The clonotype comes from a man between 25 and 39 years old with acute or convalescent COVID-19. Sample: peripheral blood. CDR3 amino acids: CSVIPDREAFF. In DNA, the CDR3 is TGCAGCGTTATACCGGACAGAGAAGCTTTCTTT.